The 4 T cell receptor beta chains in this list originate from one sample, sequenced in a study of tumor and adjacent non-tumor tissue in lung cancer. The library came from three nested PCR rounds adapted from ARM-PCR protocols. MiXCR, run by TCRdb on the multiplex PCR reads, gives a single entry per CDR3 protein. The sample lists about 93,000 distinct CDR3 sequences, roughly 70% occurring once. The template was RNA from unsorted bulk tissue. The sequencing sample was made of lung tumor tissue. The receptors shown here come from a man aged 60-69 years with non-small cell lung cancer.

The chain is built from TRBV7-9 and TRBJ1-1, with 10 bases that match TRBD1. The CDR3 is 14 amino acids. The V gene end was trimmed by 4 bases and the J gene end by 8 bases; junction bases not matched to a gene: 7. Germline CDR1 reads SEHNR; CDR2 reads FQNEAQ (reference sequence). CDR3 amino acids: CASSSLGTGAEAFF. DNA of the CDR3: TGTGCCAGCAGCTCTTTAGGGACAGGGGCCGAAGCTTTCTTT.

This rearrangement joins TRBV13 to TRBJ2-3, with D possibly TRBD2 on 5 matching bases. CDR1 is PRHDT, CDR2 FYEKMQ, per germline (reference sequence). There are 16 residues in the CDR3. CDR3 protein: CTGSLAGSTNTDTQYF. CDR3 nucleotides: TGTACCGGCAGCTTGGCGGGCTCCACAAACACAGATACGCAGTATTTT.

Details on this clonotype: At one of its ends the junction is not consistent with the germline gene, which may arise from a read error. The chain uses TRBV28 and TRBJ2-7; the match to TRBD2 covers 7 bases. CDR1 is MDHEN, CDR2 SYDVKM, per germline. This CDR3 spans 17 amino acids. The CDR3 DNA is TGTGCCAGCAGCATCACTAAACCTAGCGGACACTCCTACGATCAGTACTTC. The encoded protein is CASSITKPSGHSYDQYF. Using reference TRBV28 and TRBJ2-7 for the parts outside the CDR3, the full variable domain is DVKVTQSSRYLVKRTGEKVFLECVQDMDHENMFWYRQDPGLGLRLIYFSYDVKMKEKGDIPEGYSVSREKKERFSLILESASTNQTSMYLCASSITKPSGHSYDQYFGPGTRLTVT.

The chain recombines TRBV25-1 with TRBJ2-1, with D possibly matching TRBD2 (6 bases). The CDR3 sequence is 14 residues long. Germline V gives CDR1 MGHDK, CDR2 SYGVNS. V was clipped by 5 bases and J by 6 bases, with 14 bases between them. DNA of the CDR3: TGTGCCAGCAGTCTGGAGGGCCGTAGCAATGAGCAGTTCTTC. Translating it yields CASSLEGRSNEQFF.